A single sample gave rise to the 27 T cell receptor beta chains below, sequenced in a study of control samples from healthy donors and cancer patients. Only in-frame clones appear in the TCRdb table, and some are missing; sequencing was by immunoSEQ multiplex PCR. The repertoire has approximately 87,000 clones, 70% to 90% of them found once; the top ten carry 0.95% to 1.5%. Sequencing input: blood. These receptors all stem from a woman aged 45-59 years in good health.

The chain has TRBV6-2 or TRBV6-3 and TRBJ2-7, with D unresolved. The CDR3 sequence is 16 residues long. Germline values: CDR1 MNHEY, CDR2 SVGEGT. V lost 0 bases, J lost 3 bases, and 15 bases lay in between. This chain's CDR3 is CASSYSRPLIVYEQYF. The DNA of the CDR3 is TGTGCCAGCAGTTACTCGCGACCATTAATCGTCTACGAGCAGTACTTC.

The V call is TRBV25-1, the J call TRBJ2-2; 7 bases line up with TRBD2. Germline CDR1 is MGHDK and CDR2 is SYGVNS. The CDR3 totals 15 residues. J lost 4 bases, V lost 3 bases, and 5 bases had no gene match. In DNA form, the CDR3 reads TGTGCCAGCAGTGATCCAGGGACTACCACCGGGGAGCTGTTTTTT. It translates to CASSDPGTTTGELFF.

The gene calls are TRBV29-1 and TRBJ1-1, with 9 bases identical to TRBD1. The CDR3 has 15 residues. CDR1 and CDR2 from the germline V gene are SQVTM and ANQGSEA. V shed 2 bases and J 5 bases; nucleotides not matched to a gene: 9. CDR3 DNA sequence: TGCAGCGTTGAAACCCTGGACAGGGGATATACTGAAGCTTTCTTT. It yields the protein CSVETLDRGYTEAFF.

This sequence joins TRBV15 and TRBJ2-3; 7 bases align to TRBD2. This CDR3 spans 16 amino acids. Germline V CDR1 and CDR2: LNHNV, YYDKDF (reference sequence). V shed 4 bases and J 1 base; nucleotides not matched to a gene: 8. CDR3 nucleotide sequence: TGTGCCACCAGCAAAGGTCGGGGGGTCGGCACAGATACGCAGTATTTT. Translated: CATSKGRGVGTDTQYF.

The J gene is TRBJ1-6, the V gene TRBV15; D not certain. The CDR3 is made up of 14 amino acids. V lost 0 bases to trimming and J lost 10 bases, with 10 bases between them. Germline V gene lookup returns CDR1 LNHNV and CDR2 YYDKDF (reference sequence). The CDR3 bases are TGTGCCACCAGCAGAGATGGGGTGGACTCACCCCTCCACTTT. Amino acid sequence: CATSRDGVDSPLHF.

The rearrangement uses TRBV29-1 and TRBJ2-2; D is ambiguous. The CDR3 is 14 amino acids. Germline V CDR1 and CDR2: SQVTM, ANQGSEA. Trimming cost V 5 bases and J 6 bases, with 16 bases left between them. In DNA, the CDR3 is TGCAGCGTTCCAGTCGGTAGGGCGCCCGGGGAGCTGTTTTTT. Translation: CSVPVGRAPGELFF.

The chain combines TRBV6-6 with TRBJ2-3; unclear D gene. V lost 6 bases to trimming and J lost 4 bases, with 11 bases between them. The germline CDR1 and CDR2 sequences are MNHNY and SVGAGI (reference sequence). CDR3 length: 13 amino acids. The CDR3 loop reads CASSFSGADTQYF. As DNA, the CDR3 is TGTGCCAGCAGCTTCTCGGGTGCAGATACGCAGTATTTT.

About this clone: The junction does not match germline at one end; this may be a read error. The rearrangement links TRBV9 to TRBJ2-7, with 14 bases fitting TRBD2. The CDR3 has 15 residues. The V gene's germline CDR1 is SGDLS and CDR2 YYNGEE. CDR3 sequence (DNA): TGTGCCAGCAGCACTGGACTAGCGGGGGGTTACGGGCAGTACTTC. As protein: CASSTGLAGGYGQYF. Supplemented by reference TRBV9 and TRBJ2-7, the full variable domain reads DSGVTQTPKHLITATGQRVTLRCSPRSGDLSVYWYQQSLDQGLQFLIQYYNGEERAKGNILERFSAQQFPDLHSELNLSSLELGDSALYFCASSTGLAGGYGQYFGPGTRLTVT.

The chain is built from TRBV10-3 and TRBJ2-7, with a tentative D call TRBD2 (6 bases). This CDR3 spans 11 amino acids. Trimming removed 2 bases at V and 9 bases at J, with 8 bases between. Germline-derived CDR1 and CDR2 are ENHRY and SYGVKD. CDR3 sequence: CAISEEGGQYF. The CDR3 region has the DNA TGTGCCATCAGTGAGGAGGGAGGGCAGTACTTC.

The rearrangement links TRBV4-3 to TRBJ1-3, with D tentatively TRBD1 (5 bases). This CDR3 has 16 residues. V lost 0 bases to trimming and J lost 4 bases, with 13 bases between them. The V gene's germline CDR1 is LGHNA and CDR2 YSLEER. CDR3 protein: CASSQDFDSSGNTIYF. The CDR3 DNA reads TGCGCCAGCAGCCAAGATTTTGACAGTTCCGGAAACACCATATATTTT.

The V and J genes are TRBV28 and TRBJ2-1, with 11 positions matching TRBD2. The ends lost 7 bases at V and 2 bases at J; junction bases unmatched: 1. This CDR3 spans 14 amino acids. Germline CDR1 is MDHEN and CDR2 is SYDVKM. In DNA form, the CDR3 reads TGTGCCAGCACGACTAGCGGGGCCTACAATGAGCAGTTCTTC. Its translation is CASTTSGAYNEQFF.

This chain links TRBV6-1 with TRBJ2-7, with D hard to call. V was clipped by 0 bases and J by 2 bases, with 11 bases between them. The CDR3 sequence is 15 residues long. Germline-derived CDR1 and CDR2 are MNHNS and SASEGT. CDR3 in DNA: TGTGCCAGCAGTGAAGCGTCACAGCTCGCCTACGAGCAGTACTTC. Translating gives CASSEASQLAYEQYF.

The chain carries TRBV28 and TRBJ1-2; no definite D call. Germline V gene sequence: CDR1 MDHEN, CDR2 SYDVKM. V was trimmed by 3 bases and J by 5 bases, leaving 7 bases between them. The CDR3 totals 12 residues. The CDR3, as DNA: TGTGCCAGCAGTTTGGTGGGGTATGGCTACACCTTC. As protein: CASSLVGYGYTF.

This clone was seen a single time. V is TRBV7-2 and J is TRBJ2-3, with D perhaps given as TRBD1 or TRBD2 (5 bases each). This CDR3 region has 16 residues. Trimming took 3 bases from V and 6 from J, leaving 19 bases between them. CDR1 is SGHTA, CDR2 FQGNSA, per germline. The CDR3 spells CASSFRLGRHGDTQYF. The CDR3 DNA sequence: TGTGCCAGCAGCTTCAGGTTGGGACGCCATGGTGATACGCAGTATTTT.

The chain is built from TRBV4-3 and TRBJ1-1; D uncertain. The CDR3 covers 15 residues. The V end was cut by 3 bases, the J end by 8 bases, with 19 bases between. Germline V lookup: CDR1 LGHNA, CDR2 YSLEER. CDR3 DNA sequence: TGCGCCAGCAGCCAGGCCTACCGGGAGGTCCCCGAAGCTTTCTTT. Its protein is CASSQAYREVPEAFF.

CDR3: CASSLGWTSGRRANEQFF. The CDR3 bases are TGTGCCAGCAGCTTAGGTTGGACTAGCGGGAGAAGGGCCAATGAGCAGTTCTTC. The chain links TRBV7-2 to TRBJ2-1; 13 nucleotides align to TRBD2. The CDR3 runs to 18 residues. V dropped 1 base and J dropped 6; count of bases not matched to a gene: 9. CDR1 is SGHTA and CDR2 is FQGNSA in the germline V gene.

V is TRBV7-9 and J is TRBJ2-1, with 11 bases lining up with TRBD2. Trimming at V came to 1 base and at J to 6 bases, leaving 2 bases not matched to a gene. This CDR3 region has 15 residues. Germline V gene sequence: CDR1 SEHNR, CDR2 FQNEAQ (reference sequence). CDR3 bases: TGTGCCAGCAGCTTAGGACTAGCGGGGCCCAATGAGCAGTTCTTC. Translated: CASSLGLAGPNEQFF.

This chain connects TRBV19 to TRBJ2-7; 9 bases map to TRBD1. V gave up 3 bases and J gave up 3 bases; unmatched junction bases: 6. The germline gives CDR1 LNHDA, CDR2 SQIVND (reference sequence). CDR3 size: 15 residues. The CDR3 DNA reads TGTGCCAGTAGTATCCGACAGGGGGATGTCTACGAGCAGTACTTC. Residues: CASSIRQGDVYEQYF.

The J gene is TRBJ2-7, the V gene TRBV18, with D perhaps TRBD1 (6 bases). The V gene lost 2 bases and the J gene lost 3 bases, with 11 bases spanning the gap. The CDR3 is 14 residues long. Germline-derived CDR1 and CDR2 are KGHSH and LQKENI. The chain's CDR3 is CASSPSDRNYEQYF. As DNA, the CDR3 is TGTGCCAGCTCACCAAGCGACAGGAACTACGAGCAGTACTTC.

CDR3 DNA: TGCGCCAGCAGCTACTTGACAGGGGAGGATGAGCAGTTCTTC. As protein: CASSYLTGEDEQFF. The rearrangement joins TRBV5-1 to TRBJ2-1; 8 bases map to TRBD1. After removal of 3 bases from V and 8 bases from J, the junction contained 7 bases not matched to a gene. The germline V gene encodes CDR1 SGHRS and CDR2 YFSETQ. The CDR3 runs 14 residues.

The rearrangement links TRBV6-2 or TRBV6-3 to TRBJ2-7, with 7 bases aligning to TRBD1. This CDR3 is built from 15 residues. V lost 5 bases and J lost 5; bases outside the gene matches: 12. Looked up from germline, CDR1 is MNHEY and CDR2 is SVGEGT. The chain's CDR3 is CASSQIEGANHEQYF. For the CDR3, the DNA is TGTGCCAGCAGTCAGATCGAGGGGGCTAACCACGAGCAGTACTTC.

The V call is TRBV5-4, the J call TRBJ1-2, with D possibly matching TRBD1 (5 bases). This CDR3 contains 14 residues. The V end lost 4 bases, the J end lost 2 bases, and 12 bases lay between the germline ends. Germline V CDR1 and CDR2: SGHNT, YYREEE (reference sequence). CDR3 coding DNA: TGTGCCAGCAGCAGTGGGACGCTGAACTATGGCTACACCTTC. Protein product: CASSSGTLNYGYTF.

This clone was seen once. The genes are TRBV7-9 and TRBJ2-7, with D uncertain. CDR1 and CDR2 (germline): SEHNR, FQNEAQ (reference sequence). Trimming cost V 7 bases and J 6 bases, with 13 bases left between them. This CDR3 spans 12 amino acids. Here the CDR3 DNA reads TGTGCCAGCACCCTAGGATACCGCGAGCAGTACTTC. This translates into CASTLGYREQYF.

V is TRBV4-1 and J is TRBJ2-7; D may be TRBD1 or TRBD2 (6 bases each). The CDR3 runs to 17 residues. V shed 1 base and J shed 3 bases, with 19 bases lying between them. The germline CDR1 and CDR2 sequences are MGHRA and YSYEKL. The CDR3 sequence is CASSQVRGPINFYEQYF. Written as DNA, the CDR3 is TGCGCCAGCAGCCAAGTCCGGGGGCCGATAAACTTCTACGAGCAGTACTTC.

This clone was found a few times. This chain links TRBV19 with TRBJ1-2, with 10 positions matching TRBD1. The germline V gene has CDR1 LNHDA and CDR2 SQIVND (reference sequence). Trimming cost V 3 bases and J 4 bases; bases outside gene matches: 5. This CDR3 is built from 15 residues. CDR3 coding DNA: TGTGCCAGTAGTATCGCGGGGACAGGGGCCTATGGCTACACCTTC. Protein: CASSIAGTGAYGYTF.

This chain links TRBV9 with TRBJ2-7; D might be TRBD1 or TRBD2, each matching 6 bases. V dropped 4 bases and J dropped 2 bases, with 16 bases sitting between them. Germline V CDR1 and CDR2: SGDLS, YYNGEE. There are 15 residues in the CDR3. CDR3 DNA: TGTGCCAGCAGCCTGGGGGGTGACAGGACCTACGAGCAGTACTTC. Protein product: CASSLGGDRTYEQYF.

The chain links TRBV18 to TRBJ2-7; tentatively, D is TRBD1 or TRBD2 (5 bases each). The CDR3 covers 17 residues. Trimming pared 1 base from V and 4 bases from J, leaving 20 bases between. CDR1 KGHSH and CDR2 LQKENI come from the germline V gene. The CDR3 DNA follows: TGTGCCAGCTCACCACAGCGGTTCAGGGAAAAAGGTTACGAGCAGTACTTC. Its translation is CASSPQRFREKGYEQYF.